A selection of T cell receptor beta chains follows, all from one sample in a study of Ad26.COV2.S vaccination and SARS-CoV-2 variants. Only in-frame clones appear in the TCRdb table, and some are missing; sequencing was by immunoSEQ multiplex PCR. The table shows a few hundred thousand clones, with around 92% occurring only once. The sequencing here drew on peripheral blood, taken in a trial of Ad26.COV2.S vaccine versus placebo. The receptor source for this set is a person aged 18-60 years who received the Ad26.COV2.S COVID-19 vaccine or a placebo. CDR3s include the opening cysteine and the closing phenylalanine or tryptophan. D genes are given only for firm matches. Expanded clones get a size class; other rows say once, few or many, or leave the size out.

TRBJ1-1 . . TRBV4-3 CASSQAGSEGASEAFF TGCGCCAGCAGCCAAGCGGGATCCGAAGGGGCCTCTGAAGCTTTCTTT
TRBJ2-1 TRBD1 . TRBV11-2 CASSLDPGGRGNEQFF TGTGCCAGCAGCTTAGATCCAGGGGGCAGAGGGAATGAGCAGTTCTTC
TRBJ2-5 . . TRBV20-1 CSASRQSRETQYF TGCAGTGCTAGTCGGCAGTCCCGAGAGACCCAGTACTTC
TRBJ2-7 . . TRBV19 CASSPGATYEQYF TGTGCCAGTAGTCCGGGGGCGACCTACGAGCAGTACTTC
TRBJ1-6 . . TRBV2 CASSESRGSYNSPLHF TGTGCCAGCAGTGAGTCGCGAGGGTCCTATAATTCACCCCTCCACTTT
TRBJ2-5 . . TRBV19 CASSAGTPSSETQYF TGTGCCAGTAGTGCGGGGACGCCCTCCTCGGAGACCCAGTACTTC
TRBJ1-1 . once TRBV6-2/TRBV6-3 CASSYFQEATEAFF TGTGCCAGCAGTTATTTTCAAGAAGCCACTGAAGCTTTCTTT
TRBJ1-6 . . TRBV15 CATGGNSGDNSPLHF TGTGCCACCGGGGGAAACTCAGGAGATAATTCACCCCTCCACTTT
TRBJ2-7 . . TRBV5-1 CASSLALQGSYEQYF TGCGCCAGCAGCTTGGCCTTACAGGGTTCATACGAGCAGTACTTC
TRBJ1-1 . . TRBV7-6 CASSLGGGYTEAFF TGTGCCAGCAGCCTAGGAGGTGGATACACTGAAGCTTTCTTT
TRBJ1-4 TRBD1 . TRBV10-3 CAISEGQGEKLFF TGTGCCATCAGTGAAGGACAGGGTGAAAAACTGTTTTTT
TRBJ1-1 . . TRBV19 CASAHPNTEAFF TGTGCCAGTGCGCATCCGAACACTGAAGCTTTCTTT
TRBJ2-5 . . TRBV7-2 CASSHEPGAWETQYF TGTGCCAGCAGCCACGAACCAGGGGCGTGGGAGACCCAGTACTTC
TRBJ2-3 TRBD2 . TRBV4-3 CASSQRLGLAGSSSTDTQYF TGCGCCAGCAGCCAGCGGCTAGGACTAGCGGGGAGCTCTAGCACAGATACGCAGTATTTT
TRBJ2-3 TRBD1 . TRBV7-2 CASSLNRGVDTQYF TGTGCCAGCAGCTTAAACAGGGGAGTAGATACGCAGTATTTT
TRBJ2-7 TRBD1 . TRBV28 CASSLGQGRSEQYF TGTGCCAGCAGTTTAGGACAGGGGAGGAGCGAGCAGTACTTC
TRBJ1-4 TRBD1 . TRBV5-4 CASSPGTGGALVEKLFF TGTGCCAGCAGCCCGGGGACAGGGGGGGCCCTGGTTGAAAAACTGTTTTTT
TRBJ2-2 . . TRBV15 CATSRDLWNTGELFF TGTGCCACCAGCAGGGACTTATGGAACACCGGGGAGCTGTTTTTT
TRBJ2-7 . . TRBV4-3 CASSYGRGPYEQYF TGCGCCAGCAGCTATGGCAGGGGACCCTACGAGCAGTACTTC
TRBJ2-2 TRBD1 . TRBV18 CASSPQGAGTGELFF TGTGCCAGCTCACCACAGGGGGCCGGGACCGGGGAGCTGTTTTTT
TRBJ2-7 . . TRBV18 CASSPERGVNEQYF TGTGCCAGCTCACCGGAAAGGGGTGTAAACGAGCAGTACTTC
TRBJ2-3 . . TRBV19 CASSSDQLTQYF TGTGCCAGTTCTTCTGACCAACTTACGCAGTATTTT
TRBJ1-1 . . TRBV18 CASSEMNTEAFF TGTGCCAGCTCAGAGATGAACACTGAAGCTTTCTTT
TRBJ2-1 . . TRBV6-2/TRBV6-3 CASSYGGGSYNEQFF TGTGCCAGCAGTTATGGAGGGGGCAGCTACAATGAGCAGTTCTTC
TRBJ2-6 . . TRBV19 CASSIRSGGKSSGANVLTF TGTGCCAGTAGTATTAGGAGCGGCGGAAAGAGCTCTGGGGCCAACGTCCTGACTTTC
TRBJ2-5 . . TRBV4-1 CASSQGGATEETQYF TGCGCCAGCAGCCAAGGGGGGGCGACGGAAGAGACCCAGTACTTC
TRBJ1-1 TRBD1 . TRBV2 CASRRQGASKAFF TGTGCCAGCAGGAGACAGGGTGCTAGTAAAGCTTTCTTT
TRBJ1-2 . . TRBV7-9 CASSSGDLYGYTF TGTGCCAGCAGCTCAGGGGATCTCTATGGCTACACCTTC
TRBJ2-3 . . TRBV7-9 CASSSYGLTFGSTDTQYF TGTGCCAGCAGCTCCTACGGTCTTACCTTTGGGAGCACAGATACGCAGTATTTT
TRBJ2-5 . . TRBV7-2 CASSLTRDTQETQYF TGTGCCAGCAGCTTAACCCGGGACACTCAAGAGACCCAGTACTTC
TRBJ2-7 . . TRBV2 CASTPALGGYEQYF TGTGCCAGCACTCCCGCGTTGGGGGGATACGAGCAGTACTTC
TRBJ2-2 . . TRBV2 CASSGLPSGELFF TGTGCCAGCAGTGGCCTGCCATCCGGGGAGCTGTTTTTT
TRBJ1-3 TRBD1 . TRBV11-2 CASSLLAGGDSGNTIYF TGTGCCAGCAGCTTATTGGCAGGGGGGGATTCTGGAAACACCATATATTTT
TRBJ2-7 . . TRBV19 CASSIVFGDYEQYF TGTGCCAGTAGTATAGTTTTCGGAGATTACGAGCAGTACTTC
TRBJ2-1 . . TRBV6-2/TRBV6-3 CASSYGSRRGEQFF TGTGCCAGCAGTTATGGGTCACGGCGAGGAGAGCAGTTCTTC
TRBJ2-3 . . TRBV28 CASNGFAGMSDTQYF TGTGCCAGCAACGGGTTTGCGGGGATGTCAGATACGCAGTATTTT
TRBJ2-2 . . TRBV27 CASKYQGSDTGELFF TGTGCCAGCAAATATCAGGGGAGCGACACCGGGGAGCTGTTTTTT
TRBJ2-5 TRBD1 . TRBV15 CATSRDKGQGTLQETQYF TGTGCCACCAGCAGAGATAAGGGACAGGGGACCCTCCAAGAGACCCAGTACTTC
TRBJ2-1 TRBD2 . TRBV19 CASSPLAGVPNEQFF TGTGCCAGTAGTCCACTAGCGGGGGTTCCTAATGAGCAGTTCTTC
TRBJ2-5 . . TRBV11-3 CASSLEGYQETQYF TGTGCCAGCAGCTTAGAGGGATACCAAGAGACCCAGTACTTC
TRBJ1-4 . . TRBV30 CAWSVGTITNEKLFF TGTGCCTGGAGTGTAGGGACAATAACTAATGAAAAACTGTTTTTT
TRBJ1-3 . . TRBV4-3 CASSQVMRPFNSGNTIYF TGCGCCAGCAGCCAGGTTATGCGACCGTTCAACTCTGGAAACACCATATATTTT
TRBJ2-7 . . TRBV7-7 CASSFGPQGSYEQYF TGTGCCAGCAGCTTTGGTCCACAAGGGTCCTACGAGCAGTACTTC
TRBJ2-3 . . TRBV10-3 CAIKLALSTDTQYF TGTGCCATCAAACTGGCCCTTAGCACAGATACGCAGTATTTT
TRBJ1-2 . . TRBV27 CASSINQALANYGYTF TGTGCCAGCAGTATCAATCAGGCGTTAGCTAACTATGGCTACACCTTC
TRBJ1-5 TRBD1 . TRBV6-5 CASSFWDRGGPQHF TGTGCCAGCAGTTTTTGGGACAGGGGAGGCCCCCAGCATTTT
TRBJ1-2 TRBD1 . TRBV6-5 CASSPGGGGGYGYTF TGTGCCAGCAGCCCCGGAGGGGGCGGGGGCTATGGCTACACCTTC
TRBJ2-3 TRBD2 . TRBV29-1 CSAIAGGYTDTQYF TGCAGCGCTATAGCGGGGGGTTACACAGATACGCAGTATTTT
TRBJ2-7 . . TRBV20-1 CSARRSGEQYF TGCAGTGCTAGACGATCGGGGGAGCAGTACTTC
TRBJ2-1 . . TRBV4-3 CASSRKNPPSSYNEQFF TGCGCCAGCAGCCGCAAGAATCCCCCAAGCTCCTACAATGAGCAGTTCTTC
TRBJ2-3 . . TRBV5-8 CASSLGVRRLTDTQYF TGTGCCAGCAGCTTGGGGGTGCGGCGCTTAACAGATACGCAGTATTTT
TRBJ1-2 TRBD1 . TRBV28 CASSRQGNYGYTF TGTGCCAGCAGTAGACAGGGTAACTATGGCTACACCTTC
TRBJ2-1 TRBD2 . TRBV9 CASSTLAGGSYNEQFF TGTGCCAGCAGCACACTAGCGGGGGGGTCCTACAATGAGCAGTTCTTC